These 5 T cell receptor beta chains were all obtained from the same sample, sequenced in a study of blood T cell repertoires in COVID-19. Assay: immunoSEQ multiplex PCR; the TCRdb copy retains only in-frame clones and omits some. The repertoire includes some 15,000 clones, about four fifths of them detected once, and around 23% sits in the top ten. The sequencing input was peripheral blood. These receptors all stem from a woman aged 55-70 years with acute or convalescent COVID-19.

The DNA of the CDR3 is TGTGCCAGCAGTGAAACCTGGACTAGCCAAGAGACCCAGTACTTC. Protein product: CASSETWTSQETQYF. This sequence joins TRBV6-1 and TRBJ2-5, with 7 nucleotides matching TRBD2. Germline-derived CDR1 and CDR2 are MNHNS and SASEGT. V shed 2 bases, J shed 1 base, and the junction held 4 bases outside the gene matches. This CDR3 spans 15 amino acids.

This clone was observed a handful of times. CDR3 sequence: CASRTGWGTGELFF. Here the CDR3 DNA reads TGTGCCAGCAGGACAGGGTGGGGCACCGGGGAGCTGTTTTTT. The V gene is TRBV6-5, the J gene TRBJ2-2; 7 nucleotides align to TRBD1. The CDR3 is made up of 14 amino acids. Looked up from germline, CDR1 is MNHEY and CDR2 is SVGAGI. V gave up 6 bases and J gave up 4 bases; unmatched junction bases: 5.

The rearrangement uses TRBV7-9 and TRBJ2-2; D uncertain. Germline CDR1 and CDR2: SEHNR and FQNEAQ (reference sequence). Trimming removed 4 bases from V and 0 bases from J, with 15 bases in between. This CDR3 comprises 17 residues. The CDR3 protein is CASSYDPGGSNTGELFF. The CDR3 DNA sequence: TGTGCCAGCAGCTATGACCCCGGCGGATCGAACACCGGGGAGCTGTTTTTT.

CDR3 nucleotide sequence: TGTGCCAGCAGTTTAGGTAGGGGGACGGGCAATCAGCCCCAGCATTTT. Protein: CASSLGRGTGNQPQHF. This chain links TRBV27 with TRBJ1-5; tentative D call: TRBD1 (6 bases). Germline V gene data show CDR1 as MNHEY and CDR2 as SMNVEV (reference sequence). Trimming took off 2 bases at V and 2 bases at J, with 13 bases between the two ends. The CDR3 length is 16 residues.

V usage is TRBV27 and J usage is TRBJ1-6; tentative D call: TRBD1 (5 bases). The CDR3 loop spans 13 amino acids. V lost 4 bases and J lost 7, with 8 bases in between. CDR1 is MNHEY and CDR2 is SMNVEV in the germline V gene (reference sequence). In DNA, the CDR3 is TGTGCCAGCAGTTGGGCAGGGAATTCACCCCTCCACTTT. It translates to CASSWAGNSPLHF.